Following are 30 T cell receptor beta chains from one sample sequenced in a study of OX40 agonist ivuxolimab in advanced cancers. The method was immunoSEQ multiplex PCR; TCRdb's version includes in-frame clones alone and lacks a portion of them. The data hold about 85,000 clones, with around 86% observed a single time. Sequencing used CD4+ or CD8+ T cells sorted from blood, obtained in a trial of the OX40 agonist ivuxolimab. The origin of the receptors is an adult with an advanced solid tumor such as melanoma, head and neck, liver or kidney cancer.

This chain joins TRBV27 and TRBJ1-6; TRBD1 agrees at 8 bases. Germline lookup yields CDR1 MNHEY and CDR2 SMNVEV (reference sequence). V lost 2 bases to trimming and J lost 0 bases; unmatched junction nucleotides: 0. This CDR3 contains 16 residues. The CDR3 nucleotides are TGTGCCAGCAGTTTAGGGACAGGCTCCTATAATTCACCCCTCCACTTT. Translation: CASSLGTGSYNSPLHF.

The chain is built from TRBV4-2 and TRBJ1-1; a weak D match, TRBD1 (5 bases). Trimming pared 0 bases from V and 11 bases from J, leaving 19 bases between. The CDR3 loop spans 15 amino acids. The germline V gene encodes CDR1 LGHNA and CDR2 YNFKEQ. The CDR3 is CASSQDSLRQGGAFF. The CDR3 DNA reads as TGTGCCAGCAGCCAAGATTCATTGAGGCAGGGTGGTGCTTTCTTT.

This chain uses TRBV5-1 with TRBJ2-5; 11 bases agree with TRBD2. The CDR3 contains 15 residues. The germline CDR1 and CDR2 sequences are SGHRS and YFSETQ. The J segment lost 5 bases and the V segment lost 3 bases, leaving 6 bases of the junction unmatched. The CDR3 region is CASSSSGGPVETQYF. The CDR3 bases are TGCGCCAGCAGCTCTAGCGGGGGGCCGGTGGAGACCCAGTACTTC.

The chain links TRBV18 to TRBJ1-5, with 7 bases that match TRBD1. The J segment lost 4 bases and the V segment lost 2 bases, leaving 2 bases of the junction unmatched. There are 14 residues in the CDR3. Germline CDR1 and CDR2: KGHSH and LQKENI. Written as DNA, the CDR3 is TGTGCCAGCTCACCAGAACAGGGGAATCAGCCCCAGCATTTT. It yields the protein CASSPEQGNQPQHF.

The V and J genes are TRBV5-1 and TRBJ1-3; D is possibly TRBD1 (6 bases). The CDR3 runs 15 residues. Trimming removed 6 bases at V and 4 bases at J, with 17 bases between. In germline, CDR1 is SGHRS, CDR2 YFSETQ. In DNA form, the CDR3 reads TGCGCCAGCAAGGAAACCAGGGGAAGCGGAAACACCATATATTTT. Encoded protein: CASKETRGSGNTIYF. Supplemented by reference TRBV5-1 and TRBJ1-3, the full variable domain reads KAGVTQTPRYLIKTRGQQVTLSCSPISGHRSVSWYQQTPGQGLQFLFEYFSETQRNKGNFPGRFSGRQFSNSRSEMNVSTLELGDSALYLCASKETRGSGNTIYFGEGSWLTVV.

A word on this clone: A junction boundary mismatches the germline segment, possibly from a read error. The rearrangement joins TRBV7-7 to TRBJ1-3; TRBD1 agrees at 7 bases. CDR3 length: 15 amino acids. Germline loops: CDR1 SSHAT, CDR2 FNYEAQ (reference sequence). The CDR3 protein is CASSLGQASGNTIYF. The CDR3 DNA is TGTGCTAGCAGCTTAGGACAGGCCTCTGGAAACACCATATATTTT.

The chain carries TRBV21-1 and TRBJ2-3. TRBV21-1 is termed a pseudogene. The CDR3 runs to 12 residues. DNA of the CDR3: TGTGCCAGCAGCAAAGGTGACCAACTGGCGTATTTT. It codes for CASSKGDQLAYF.

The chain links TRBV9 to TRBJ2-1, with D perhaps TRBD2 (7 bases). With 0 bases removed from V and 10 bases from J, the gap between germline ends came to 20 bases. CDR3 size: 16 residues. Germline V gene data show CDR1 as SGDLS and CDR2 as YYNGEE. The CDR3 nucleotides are TGTGCCAGCAGCGTAGCTGGCGGGGGCAGGCAGGGAGAGCAGTTCTTC. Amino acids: CASSVAGGGRQGEQFF.

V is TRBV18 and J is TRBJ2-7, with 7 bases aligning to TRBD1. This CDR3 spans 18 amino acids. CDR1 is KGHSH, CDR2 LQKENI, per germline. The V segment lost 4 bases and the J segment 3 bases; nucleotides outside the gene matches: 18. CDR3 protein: CASSRQTGSGTVFYEQYF. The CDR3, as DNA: TGTGCCAGCTCACGACAGACAGGGTCCGGTACCGTTTTCTACGAGCAGTACTTC.

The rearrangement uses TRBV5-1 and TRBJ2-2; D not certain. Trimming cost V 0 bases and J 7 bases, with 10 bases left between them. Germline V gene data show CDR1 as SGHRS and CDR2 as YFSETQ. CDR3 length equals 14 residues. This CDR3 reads CASSLGPTNGELFF. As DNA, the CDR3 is TGCGCCAGCAGCTTGGGGCCTACGAACGGGGAGCTGTTTTTT.

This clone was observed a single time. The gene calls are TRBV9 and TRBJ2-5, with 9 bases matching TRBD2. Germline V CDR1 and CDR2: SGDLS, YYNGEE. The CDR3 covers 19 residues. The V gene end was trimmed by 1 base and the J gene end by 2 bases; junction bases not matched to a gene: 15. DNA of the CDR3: TGTGCCAGCAGCGTATCGACGGGCGGGGGGGCCGTATCACAAGAGACCCAGTACTTC. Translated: CASSVSTGGGAVSQETQYF.

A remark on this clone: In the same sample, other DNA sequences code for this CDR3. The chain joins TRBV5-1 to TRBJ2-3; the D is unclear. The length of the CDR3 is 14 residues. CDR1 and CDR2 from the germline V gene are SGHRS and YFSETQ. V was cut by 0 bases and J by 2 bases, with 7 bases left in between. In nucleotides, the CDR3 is TGCGCCAGCAGCTTGGCTAGGGACACAGATACGCAGTATTTT. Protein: CASSLARDTDTQYF. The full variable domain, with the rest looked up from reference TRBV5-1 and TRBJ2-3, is KAGVTQTPRYLIKTRGQQVTLSCSPISGHRSVSWYQQTPGQGLQFLFEYFSETQRNKGNFPGRFSGRQFSNSRSEMNVSTLELGDSALYLCASSLARDTDTQYFGPGTRLTVL.

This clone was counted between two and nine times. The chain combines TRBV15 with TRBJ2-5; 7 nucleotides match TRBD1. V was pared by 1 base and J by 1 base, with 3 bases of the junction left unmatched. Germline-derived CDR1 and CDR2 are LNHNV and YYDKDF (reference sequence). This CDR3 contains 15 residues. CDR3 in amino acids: CATSRAAGGQETQYF. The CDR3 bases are TGTGCCACCAGCAGAGCCGCAGGGGGCCAAGAGACCCAGTACTTC.

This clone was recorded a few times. DNA of the CDR3: TGTGCCTGGAAGGCGGGACAGGGTAATTCACCCCTCCACTTT. This encodes CAWKAGQGNSPLHF. V is TRBV30 and J is TRBJ1-6; 9 bases fit TRBD1. This CDR3 contains 14 residues. J was trimmed by 6 bases and V by 4 bases; bases with no gene match: 4. The germline V gene has CDR1 GTSNPN and CDR2 SVGIG (reference sequence).

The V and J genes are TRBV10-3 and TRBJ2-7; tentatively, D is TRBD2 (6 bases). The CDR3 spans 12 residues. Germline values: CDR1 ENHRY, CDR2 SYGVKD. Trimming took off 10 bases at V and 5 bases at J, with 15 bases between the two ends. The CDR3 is CATKPGADEQYF. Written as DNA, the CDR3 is TGTGCCACCAAACCGGGAGCGGACGAGCAGTACTTC.

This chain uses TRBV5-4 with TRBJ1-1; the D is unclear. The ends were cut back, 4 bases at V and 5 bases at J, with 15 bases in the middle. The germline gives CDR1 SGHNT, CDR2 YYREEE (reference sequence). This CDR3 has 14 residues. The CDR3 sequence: CASSLDKTRTEAFF. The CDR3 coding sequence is TGTGCCAGCAGCCTTGACAAGACGAGGACTGAAGCTTTCTTT. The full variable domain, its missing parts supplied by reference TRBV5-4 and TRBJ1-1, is ETGVTQSPTHLIKTRGQQVTLRCSSQSGHNTVSWYQQALGQGPQFIFQYYREEENGRGNFPPRFSGLQFPNYSSELNVNALELDDSALYLCASSLDKTRTEAFFGQGTRLTVV.

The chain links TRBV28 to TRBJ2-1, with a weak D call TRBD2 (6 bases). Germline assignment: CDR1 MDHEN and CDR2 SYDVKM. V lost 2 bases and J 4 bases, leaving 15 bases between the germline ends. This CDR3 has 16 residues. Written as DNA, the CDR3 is TGTGCCAGCAGTTTAACCGAGCTCGGACTATACAATGAGCAGTTCTTC. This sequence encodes CASSLTELGLYNEQFF.

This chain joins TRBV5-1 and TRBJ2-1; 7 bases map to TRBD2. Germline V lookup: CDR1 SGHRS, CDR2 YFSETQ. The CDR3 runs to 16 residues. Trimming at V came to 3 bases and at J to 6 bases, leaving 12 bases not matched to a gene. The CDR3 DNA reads TGCGCCAGCAGCTGGACGACTAGCTATGCATCCAATGAGCAGTTCTTC. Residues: CASSWTTSYASNEQFF. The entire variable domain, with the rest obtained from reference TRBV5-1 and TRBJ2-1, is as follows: KAGVTQTPRYLIKTRGQQVTLSCSPISGHRSVSWYQQTPGQGLQFLFEYFSETQRNKGNFPGRFSGRQFSNSRSEMNVSTLELGDSALYLCASSWTTSYASNEQFFGPGTRLTVL.

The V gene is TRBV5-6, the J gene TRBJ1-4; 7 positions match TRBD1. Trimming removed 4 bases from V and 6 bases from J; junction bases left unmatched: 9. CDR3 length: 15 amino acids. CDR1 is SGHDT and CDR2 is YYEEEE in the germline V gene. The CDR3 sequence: CASSRESGTDEKLFF. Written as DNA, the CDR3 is TGTGCCAGCAGCCGGGAGTCCGGGACAGATGAAAAACTGTTTTTT.

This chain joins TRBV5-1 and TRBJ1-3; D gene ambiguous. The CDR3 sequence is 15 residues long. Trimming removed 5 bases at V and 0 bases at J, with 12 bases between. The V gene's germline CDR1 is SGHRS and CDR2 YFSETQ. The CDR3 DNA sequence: TGCGCCAGCAGGTGGACTGAAGGCTCTGGAAACACCATATATTTT. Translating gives CASRWTEGSGNTIYF.

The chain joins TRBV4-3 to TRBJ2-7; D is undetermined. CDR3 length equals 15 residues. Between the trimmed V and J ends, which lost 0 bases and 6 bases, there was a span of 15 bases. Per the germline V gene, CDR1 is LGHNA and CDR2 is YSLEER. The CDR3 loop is CASSQDWARASEQYF. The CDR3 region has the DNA TGCGCCAGCAGCCAAGATTGGGCCCGGGCTAGCGAGCAGTACTTC.

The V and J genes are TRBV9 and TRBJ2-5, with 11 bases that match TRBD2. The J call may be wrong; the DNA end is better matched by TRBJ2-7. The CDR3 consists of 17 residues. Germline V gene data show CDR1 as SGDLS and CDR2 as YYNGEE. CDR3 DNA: TGTGCCAGCAGCGTAGGATTAGCGGGGGGGCCCTCCTACGAGCAGTACTTC. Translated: CASSVGLAGGPSYEQYF.

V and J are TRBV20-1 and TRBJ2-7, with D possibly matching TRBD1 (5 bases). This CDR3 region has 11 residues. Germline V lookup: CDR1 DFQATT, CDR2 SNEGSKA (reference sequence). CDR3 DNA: TGCAGACTTGAGGCAGGGTATGAGCAGTACTTC. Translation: CRLEAGYEQYF.

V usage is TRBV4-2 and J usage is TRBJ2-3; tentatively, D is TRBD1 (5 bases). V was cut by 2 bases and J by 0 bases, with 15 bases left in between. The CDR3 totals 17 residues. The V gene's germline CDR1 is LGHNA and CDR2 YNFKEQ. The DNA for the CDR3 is TGTGCCAGCAGCCAAACAGGTTCTCGTTCTAGCACAGATACGCAGTATTTT. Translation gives CASSQTGSRSSTDTQYF.

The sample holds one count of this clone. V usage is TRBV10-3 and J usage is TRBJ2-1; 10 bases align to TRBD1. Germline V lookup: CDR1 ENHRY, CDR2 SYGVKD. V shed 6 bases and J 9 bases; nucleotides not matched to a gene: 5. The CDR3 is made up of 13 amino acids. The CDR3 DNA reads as TGTGCCATCAGGGGACAGGGGAAGTCTGAGCAGTTCTTC. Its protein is CAIRGQGKSEQFF.

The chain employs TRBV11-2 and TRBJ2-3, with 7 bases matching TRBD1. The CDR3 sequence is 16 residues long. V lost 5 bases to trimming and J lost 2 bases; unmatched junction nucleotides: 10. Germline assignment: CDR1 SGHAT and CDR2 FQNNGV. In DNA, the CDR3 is TGTGCCAGCAGCCATGGAAGGGGGCCCTACACAGATACGCAGTATTTT. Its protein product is CASSHGRGPYTDTQYF.

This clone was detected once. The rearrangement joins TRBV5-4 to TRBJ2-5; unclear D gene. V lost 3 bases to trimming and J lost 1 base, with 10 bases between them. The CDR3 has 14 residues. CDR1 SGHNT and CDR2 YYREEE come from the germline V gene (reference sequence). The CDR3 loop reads CASSSIWPQETQYF. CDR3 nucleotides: TGTGCCAGCAGCTCCATCTGGCCCCAAGAGACCCAGTACTTC.

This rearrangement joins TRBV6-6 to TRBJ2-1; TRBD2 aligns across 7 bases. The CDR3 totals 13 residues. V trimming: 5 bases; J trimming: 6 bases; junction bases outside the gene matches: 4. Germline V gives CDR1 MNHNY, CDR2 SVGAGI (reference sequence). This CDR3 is CASSAGGFNEQFF. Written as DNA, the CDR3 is TGTGCCAGCAGTGCCGGGGGGTTCAATGAGCAGTTCTTC.

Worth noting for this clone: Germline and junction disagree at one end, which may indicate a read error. The CDR3 DNA is TGTGCCAGCAGATTAGGACAGGCCACTGAAGCTTTCTTT. It encodes CASRLGQATEAFF. The chain links TRBV7-2 to TRBJ1-1; 7 positions agree with TRBD1. The CDR3 runs 13 residues. Germline V CDR1 and CDR2: SGHTA, FQGNSA.

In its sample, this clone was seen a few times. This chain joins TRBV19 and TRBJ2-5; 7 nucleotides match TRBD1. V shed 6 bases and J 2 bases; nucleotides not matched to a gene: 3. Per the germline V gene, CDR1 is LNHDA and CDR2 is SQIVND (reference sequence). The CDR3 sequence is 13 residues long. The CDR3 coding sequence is TGTGCCAGTAGCCCGGACAGGCAAGAGACCCAGTACTTC. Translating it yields CASSPDRQETQYF. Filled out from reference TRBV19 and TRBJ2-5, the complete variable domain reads DGGITQSPKYLFRKEGQNVTLSCEQNLNHDAMYWYRQDPGQGLRLIYYSQIVNDFQKGDIAEGYSVSREKKESFPLTVTSAQKNPTAFYLCASSPDRQETQYFGPGTRLLVL.